Listed below are T cell receptor beta chains from one sample, sequenced in a study of CD8+CD57+ T cells in acquired aplastic anemia. TCRdb called the reads again in MiXCR, with one record for every CDR3 protein. The sample lists around 500,000 distinct CDR3 sequences, about a third occurring once. Sequenced sample: sorted CD4+, CD8+, or CD8+CD57+ T cells (not recorded which) from PBMCs. The receptors originated from a human donor with aplastic anemia. Each CDR3 is given with its conserved first and last residue. Expanded clones get a size class; other rows say once, few or many, or leave the size out.

j_call v_call clone_size cdr3_aa
TRBJ2-5 TRBV20-1 . CSARDSGRAQEETQYF
TRBJ1-1 TRBV5-4 . CASSLFQGYTEAFF
TRBJ1-2 TRBV5-6 . CASSLGEGVGYTF
TRBJ1-1 TRBV10-3 many CAISGAGNTEAFF
TRBJ1-2 TRBV12-3/TRBV12-4 . CASSLGNRFHYGYTF
TRBJ1-2 TRBV7-2 many CASPGRTGETYGYTF
TRBJ1-6 TRBV4-1 many CASSLERTVNSPLHF
TRBJ1-5 TRBV2 many CASSEGQPNQPQHF
TRBJ1-2 TRBV27 few CASSSAMVGQWVGYTF
TRBJ1-1 TRBV5-1 . CASSLAGAPYTEAFF
TRBJ2-7 TRBV5-4 . CASSSGGLGPYEQYF
TRBJ2-1 TRBV20-1 . CSALSRVGSMDEQFF
TRBJ1-3 TRBV6-1 few CASSGLRSGNTIYF
TRBJ1-1 TRBV7-6 many CASRRTANTEAFF
TRBJ2-3 TRBV7-7 . CASSRNGHRVPTDTQYF
TRBJ2-1 TRBV5-6 . CASSLRRGEQFF
TRBJ1-2 TRBV27 . CASAPTIRQGYGYTF
TRBJ1-5 TRBV7-2 many CASSQGYGQPQHF
TRBJ2-5 TRBV9 many CASSVRMGDRETQYF
TRBJ2-1 TRBV6-1 . CASRRLAGDNEQFF
TRBJ1-2 TRBV25-1 . CASSDSGRVAGNTF
TRBJ1-2 TRBV5-5 many CASSSGLDPVYGYTF
TRBJ2-2 TRBV20-1 . CSASALFRVAGEYTGELFF
TRBJ2-2 TRBV15 many CATSREPNTGELFF
TRBJ1-2 TRBV2 . CASSEDRDYYGYTF
TRBJ2-2 TRBV12-5 few CASGLGDKDTGELFF
TRBJ1-3 TRBV20-1 . CSAGRTGRGNTIYF
TRBJ1-2 TRBV12-3/TRBV12-4 . CASTSEGNYGYTF
TRBJ1-2 TRBV7-2 . CASSLRTEYGYTF
TRBJ1-2 TRBV2 . CASRAWVAGVNTF
TRBJ1-2 TRBV7-9 many CASSPRSSGEGYGYTF
TRBJ1-1 TRBV9 many CASSAGGMNTEAFF
TRBJ1-5 TRBV2 many CASSGQGNSVLPQHF
TRBJ1-5 TRBV7-8 many CASSLEFGSRQPQHF
TRBJ2-7 TRBV10-3 many CAISDSQAIYEQYF
TRBJ1-3 TRBV6-1 few CASTNVLGTAGNTIYF
TRBJ1-3 TRBV24-1 . CATSDGVRTIYF
TRBJ1-1 TRBV7-2 few CASSLAGQGLNTEAFF
TRBJ1-1 TRBV24-1 few CATSDHPGSGTEAFF
TRBJ1-6 TRBV20-1 . CSARDPRLGSPPHF
TRBJ1-4 TRBV20-1 few CSAEQNEKLFF
TRBJ2-1 TRBV7-9 . CASIAGPNNEQFF
TRBJ1-2 TRBV10-2 . CASRMTSGSYGYTF
TRBJ2-7 TRBV11-3 . CASSPNGDYVYEQYF
TRBJ2-2 TRBV9 . CASSVTTGTGELFF
TRBJ2-7 TRBV15 many CATSPVGRRGHSSYEQYF
TRBJ2-1 TRBV19 few CASSYQGESNEQFF